The clone carrying this T cell receptor beta chain has ten or more counts. Its specificity is not known. The PCR made use of 60 Vbeta and 13 Jbeta primers. The protocol was immunoSEQ multiplex PCR, while the TCRdb copy is restricted to in-frame clones and leaves out a portion. The table has tens of thousands of clones, approximately 67% seen once. This entry belongs to a study of cytomegalovirus exposure and HLA in healthy donors. Study conclusions and caveats: The listing of roughly 160 TCR beta chains classed them as cytomegalovirus-associated. The CMV antigen specificity of three CMV-associated chains was confirmed through in vitro analysis. About 87% or about 30% of the time was how often most TCR beta V segments were productive, according to an earlier analysis. Presence/absence analyses rested on an assumption that sequencing depth was roughly uniform across donors.

J was trimmed by 9 bases and V by 3 bases; bases with no gene match: 7. Germline V gives CDR1 SGHAT, CDR2 FQNNGV. The CDR3 length is 15 residues. The material sequenced was PBMCs. This TCR was recovered from a male donor in good health and CMV-seropositive. The chain is built from TRBV11-2 and TRBJ2-1, with 11 bases identical to TRBD2. In nucleotides, the CDR3 is TGTGCCAGCAGCTTGCTAGCGGGAGGTGGGAGTGAGCAGTTCTTC. Protein sequence: CASSLLAGGGSEQFF.